Below, 29 T cell receptor beta chains from the same sample are listed, as sequenced in a study of Ad26.COV2.S vaccination and SARS-CoV-2 variants. Repertoires were generated with immunoSEQ multiplex PCR, while TCRdb's copy carries only in-frame clones and drops some. The sample shows hundreds of thousands of clones, about nine tenths of them seen only once. Documented treatment: around 19 received Ad26.COV2.S at low or high dose, single or two shots; roughly five received placebo; per-sample allocation not given. Sampling was performed 63 days after the first vaccine or placebo injection. The sample in question was peripheral blood, obtained in a trial of Ad26.COV2.S vaccine versus placebo. The receptors originated from a person between 18 and 65 years old who received the Ad26.COV2.S COVID-19 vaccine or a placebo.

This chain uses TRBV5-1 with TRBJ1-1; 8 bases line up with TRBD1. The CDR3 length is 14 residues. V lost 5 bases, J lost 5 bases, and 8 bases stayed unmatched. Germline CDR1 is SGHRS and CDR2 is YFSETQ. CDR3 sequence reads: CASRPQGAQTEAFF. CDR3 coding DNA: TGCGCCAGCAGACCCCAGGGGGCACAGACTGAAGCTTTCTTT.

This chain joins TRBV19 and TRBJ2-5; D gene unclear. The CDR3 runs to 14 residues. V lost 3 bases and J 1 base, leaving 9 bases between the germline ends. Germline CDR1 reads LNHDA; CDR2 reads SQIVND (reference sequence). The CDR3, as DNA: TGTGCCAGTAGTATTTTGGACGGCCAAGAGACCCAGTACTTC. It yields the protein CASSILDGQETQYF. Filled out from reference TRBV19 and TRBJ2-5, the complete variable domain reads DGGITQSPKYLFRKEGQNVTLSCEQNLNHDAMYWYRQDPGQGLRLIYYSQIVNDFQKGDIAEGYSVSREKKESFPLTVTSAQKNPTAFYLCASSILDGQETQYFGPGTRLLVL.

V and J are TRBV14 and TRBJ2-7, with D unclear. Germline V gene lookup returns CDR1 SGHDN and CDR2 FVKESK. The CDR3 totals 15 residues. V was clipped by 5 bases and J by 2 bases, with 16 bases between them. The CDR3 is CASSTFADLAYEQYF. The CDR3, as DNA: TGTGCCAGCAGCACTTTCGCGGATCTTGCCTACGAGCAGTACTTC.

This clone has a count of ten or more. This sequence joins TRBV11-1 and TRBJ2-1, with a weak D call TRBD1 (6 bases). V lost 3 bases to trimming and J lost 3 bases, with 12 bases between them. Germline V gene sequence: CDR1 SGHAT, CDR2 FQDESV (reference sequence). The CDR3 totals 15 residues. Here the CDR3 DNA reads TGTGCCAGCAGCTTCGTTGCGACAGGCTACAATGAGCAGTTCTTC. Translated, it gives CASSFVATGYNEQFF. Combining the CDR3 with reference TRBV11-1 and TRBJ2-1 gives the whole variable domain EAEVAQSPRYKITEKSQAVAFWCDPISGHATLYWYRQILGQGPELLVQFQDESVVDDSQLPKDRFSAERLKGVDSTLKIQPAELGDSAMYLCASSFVATGYNEQFFGPGTRLTVL.

The V gene is TRBV4-1, the J gene TRBJ1-1; D is possibly TRBD1 (5 bases). Germline lookup yields CDR1 MGHRA and CDR2 YSYEKL. The CDR3 spans 16 residues. Trimming removed 8 bases from V and 5 bases from J, with 24 bases in between. The CDR3 nucleotides are TGCGCCAGCCGCAGGGCTACGTATTCCGAGGGTACTGAAGCTTTCTTT. It translates to CASRRATYSEGTEAFF.

The chain is built from TRBV5-6 and TRBJ1-2; no clear D gene. The V and J ends lost 1 base and 4 bases respectively, with 11 bases between them. CDR3 length: 14 residues. In germline, CDR1 is SGHDT, CDR2 YYEEEE. CDR3 DNA sequence: TGTGCCAGCAGCTTGAGCGATGGTGGCTATGGCTACACCTTC. Translated: CASSLSDGGYGYTF.

This clone has a single count. The chain couples TRBV11-2 to TRBJ1-1; D not certain. Germline CDR1 is SGHAT and CDR2 is FQNNGV. The CDR3 runs 14 residues. V lost 1 base and J 6 bases, leaving 12 bases between the germline ends. This CDR3 reads CASSLASYVAEAFF. CDR3 nucleotides: TGTGCCAGCAGCTTAGCCTCGTATGTCGCTGAAGCTTTCTTT.

The rearrangement joins TRBV6-1 to TRBJ2-1; 7 nucleotides match TRBD1. Germline CDR1 reads MNHNS; CDR2 reads SASEGT. This CDR3 comprises 16 residues. The junction had 6 bases not matched to a gene; V was cut back by 2 bases and J by 2 bases. The CDR3 is CASSEFAGGTYNEQFF. CDR3 sequence (DNA): TGTGCCAGCAGTGAATTTGCAGGGGGTACCTACAATGAGCAGTTCTTC.

The genes are TRBV7-2 and TRBJ1-1, with D perhaps TRBD1 (6 bases). Looked up from germline, CDR1 is SGHTA and CDR2 is FQGNSA. V gave up 3 bases and J gave up 1 base, with 9 bases separating them. This CDR3 is 14 amino acids long. The CDR3 loop is CASSFETGNTEAFF. The CDR3 DNA is TGTGCCAGCAGCTTCGAGACAGGGAACACTGAAGCTTTCTTT.

The CDR3: CASSSRVDVSYEQYF. CDR3 nucleotide sequence: TGTGCCAGCAGTTCCCGGGTAGACGTTTCCTACGAGCAGTACTTC. The rearrangement links TRBV6-6 to TRBJ2-7; the D is unclear. Germline V gene sequence: CDR1 MNHNY, CDR2 SVGAGI (reference sequence). The V end lost 4 bases, the J end lost 1 base, and 14 bases lay between the germline ends. This CDR3 is built from 15 residues.

The rearrangement joins TRBV30 to TRBJ2-4; perhaps TRBD2 as D (6 bases). From germline, CDR1 is GTSNPN and CDR2 SVGIG (reference sequence). The CDR3 extends over 15 amino acids. V was clipped by 0 bases and J by 2 bases, with 11 bases between them. The chain's CDR3 is CAWSVGRLPKNIQYF. The CDR3 nucleotides are TGTGCCTGGAGTGTAGGGAGGCTACCCAAAAACATTCAGTACTTC.

The chain combines TRBV7-9 with TRBJ1-1; D is unresolved. The CDR3 is 14 amino acids. Trimming took off 5 bases at V and 2 bases at J, with 12 bases between the two ends. From germline, CDR1 is SEHNR and CDR2 FQNEAQ (reference sequence). The chain's CDR3 is CASSPRQANTEAFF. CDR3 coding DNA: TGTGCCAGCAGCCCCCGTCAGGCAAACACTGAAGCTTTCTTT.

This clone was seen a few times. The chain joins TRBV9 to TRBJ1-2; TRBD1 agrees at 8 bases. The V segment lost 0 bases and the J segment 7 bases; nucleotides outside the gene matches: 2. CDR3 length equals 13 residues. Looked up from germline, CDR1 is SGDLS and CDR2 is YYNGEE. In DNA, the CDR3 is TGTGCCAGCAGCGTAGCAGGGGGCAGTGGCTACACCTTC. Translation gives CASSVAGGSGYTF.

The chain has TRBV2 and TRBJ2-3, with D perhaps matching TRBD2 (6 bases). Per germline, CDR1 SNHLY and CDR2 FYNNEI. Trimming cost V 1 base and J 6 bases, with 11 bases left between them. This CDR3 is built from 14 residues. CDR3 in amino acids: CASSEGLGGDTQYF. CDR3 sequence (DNA): TGTGCCAGCAGTGAAGGACTAGGCGGGGATACGCAGTATTTT.

This sequence joins TRBV7-9 and TRBJ1-5; tentative D call: TRBD1 (6 bases). The germline CDR1 and CDR2 sequences are SEHNR and FQNEAQ (reference sequence). The CDR3 is 13 residues long. V lost 3 bases and J 6 bases, leaving 9 bases between the germline ends. The CDR3 protein is CASSFEGGQPQHF. CDR3 nucleotides: TGTGCCAGCAGCTTTGAAGGGGGTCAGCCCCAGCATTTT.

With regard to this clone: This specimen includes other DNA sequences encoding the same CDR3. The chain has TRBV11-3 and TRBJ1-1; 8 nucleotides align to TRBD1. V was pared by 3 bases and J by 8 bases, with 2 bases of the junction left unmatched. Per germline, CDR1 SGHNT and CDR2 YENEEA. This CDR3 comprises 12 residues. The CDR3: CASSLGDREAFF. The CDR3 DNA reads as TGTGCCAGCAGCTTGGGGGACAGGGAAGCTTTCTTT. The full variable domain, rest sourced from reference TRBV11-3 and TRBJ1-1, is EAGVVQSPRYKIIEKKQPVAFWCNPISGHNTLYWYLQNLGQGPELLIRYENEEAVDDSQLPKDRFSAERLKGVDSTLKIQPAELGDSAVYLCASSLGDREAFFGQGTRLTVV.

This chain connects TRBV29-1 to TRBJ1-3; weak D call: TRBD1 (6 bases). V dropped 4 bases and J dropped 4 bases, with 11 bases sitting between them. The CDR3 is made up of 13 amino acids. Germline-derived CDR1 and CDR2 are SQVTM and ANQGSEA. CDR3 DNA sequence: TGCAGCGTTGCTCCAGGGGCCGGAAACACCATATATTTT. Translating it yields CSVAPGAGNTIYF.

About this clone itself: The same CDR3 is also encoded by other DNA sequences in this sample. The V and J genes are TRBV12-3 or TRBV12-4 and TRBJ1-5; D is ambiguous. This CDR3 is 11 amino acids long. V was shortened by 1 base and J by 7 bases, with 2 bases between the two germline ends. CDR3 protein: CASSLGQPQHF. The CDR3, as DNA: TGTGCCAGCAGTTTAGGGCAGCCCCAGCATTTT.

The chain uses TRBV19 and TRBJ1-4, with D perhaps TRBD1 (5 bases). This CDR3 has 15 amino acids. V was clipped by 4 bases and J by 4 bases, with 13 bases between them. Per germline, CDR1 LNHDA and CDR2 SQIVND (reference sequence). The CDR3 loop is CASSTRRRGNEKLFF. The CDR3, as DNA: TGTGCCAGTAGTACCAGACGGAGGGGTAATGAAAAACTGTTTTTT.

The CDR3 is CSASGHTGVNEQYF. For the CDR3, the DNA is TGCAGTGCTAGTGGACACACCGGGGTAAACGAGCAGTACTTC. The chain has TRBV20-1 and TRBJ2-7; the D call may be TRBD1 or TRBD2 (5 bases each). V lost 3 bases, J lost 5 bases, and 17 bases lay in between. The CDR3 has 14 amino acids. The germline gives CDR1 DFQATT, CDR2 SNEGSKA (reference sequence).

This chain connects TRBV27 to TRBJ1-3; no definite D call. CDR1 is MNHEY and CDR2 is SMNVEV in the germline V gene (reference sequence). V was shortened by 6 bases and J by 0 bases, with 3 bases between the two germline ends. The CDR3 extends over 12 amino acids. The CDR3 loop is CASRSSGNTIYF. Here the CDR3 DNA reads TGTGCCAGCAGGTCCTCTGGAAACACCATATATTTT.

This chain joins TRBV12-3 or TRBV12-4 and TRBJ1-2; no clear D gene. The CDR3 extends over 13 amino acids. Trimming left V 1 base short and J 2 bases short, with 5 bases between. The CDR3 loop reads CASSLEQNYGYTF. The DNA for the CDR3 is TGTGCCAGCAGTTTAGAACAGAACTATGGCTACACCTTC.

The V gene is TRBV11-1, the J gene TRBJ2-7; D gene ambiguous. The CDR3 sequence is 13 residues long. The germline CDR1 and CDR2 sequences are SGHAT and FQDESV (reference sequence). V lost 1 base and J 4 bases, leaving 8 bases between the germline ends. The CDR3 DNA sequence: TGTGCCAGCAGCTTAGGGTTGAATTACGAGCAGTACTTC. Protein sequence: CASSLGLNYEQYF.

This clone showed up many times. The gene calls are TRBV20-1 and TRBJ1-5; no clear D gene. The CDR3 is 15 amino acids. The germline V gene encodes CDR1 DFQATT and CDR2 SNEGSKA (reference sequence). The V gene lost 3 bases and the J gene lost 3 bases, with 15 bases spanning the gap. CDR3 in DNA: TGCAGTGCTAGTGCCGGGAGTCGATACAATCAGCCCCAGCATTTT. As protein: CSASAGSRYNQPQHF.

Written as DNA, the CDR3 is TGTGCCAGCAGCTACCGGGGCCAAAACATTCAGTACTTC. It specifies CASSYRGQNIQYF. The chain has TRBV7-2 and TRBJ2-4; tentatively, D is TRBD1 or TRBD2 (5 bases each). The length of the CDR3 is 13 residues. Trimming shortened V by 4 bases and J by 5 bases, and 9 bases separated the two germline ends. The germline V gene encodes CDR1 SGHTA and CDR2 FQGNSA. The variable domain in full, completed from reference TRBV7-2 and TRBJ2-4, reads GAGVSQSPSNKVTEKGKDVELRCDPISGHTALYWYRQSLGQGLEFLIYFQGNSAPDKSGLPSDRFSAERTGGSVSTLTIQRTQQEDSAVYLCASSYRGQNIQYFGAGTRLSVL.

The rearrangement uses TRBV27 and TRBJ2-1, with D maybe TRBD2 (5 bases). CDR1 and CDR2 (germline): MNHEY, SMNVEV (reference sequence). The germline V and J ends were trimmed by 0 bases and 4 bases, with 19 bases remaining between them. CDR3 length: 18 amino acids. Here the CDR3 reads CASSLSPAPGSGYNEQFF. In DNA form, the CDR3 reads TGTGCCAGCAGTTTATCGCCCGCCCCGGGGTCCGGGTACAATGAGCAGTTCTTC.

This clone was seen just once. The chain has TRBV7-2 and TRBJ1-2; D is ambiguous. The CDR3 consists of 13 residues. Germline CDR1 and CDR2: SGHTA and FQGNSA. V dropped 0 bases and J dropped 8 bases, with 10 bases sitting between them. CDR3 sequence (DNA): TGTGCCAGCAGCTTAGCTGCGGGCGACGGCTACACCTTC. Its translation: CASSLAAGDGYTF.

This chain uses TRBV7-9 with TRBJ2-5, with D perhaps TRBD2 (6 bases). This CDR3 is 11 amino acids long. The ends were cut back, 5 bases at V and 13 bases at J, with 14 bases in the middle. CDR1 is SEHNR, CDR2 FQNEAQ, per germline (reference sequence). In DNA, the CDR3 is TGTGCCAGCAGCAGCCCGGGACTCCCGTACTTC. It translates to CASSSPGLPYF.

The V call is TRBV6-5, the J call TRBJ1-1, with D tentatively TRBD1 (6 bases). CDR3 length: 13 amino acids. With 6 bases removed from V and 3 bases from J, the gap between germline ends came to 11 bases. The germline V gene has CDR1 MNHEY and CDR2 SVGAGI. For the CDR3, the DNA is TGTGCCAGCAGGCAGGGGCTGGACACTGAAGCTTTCTTT. Its translation: CASRQGLDTEAFF.